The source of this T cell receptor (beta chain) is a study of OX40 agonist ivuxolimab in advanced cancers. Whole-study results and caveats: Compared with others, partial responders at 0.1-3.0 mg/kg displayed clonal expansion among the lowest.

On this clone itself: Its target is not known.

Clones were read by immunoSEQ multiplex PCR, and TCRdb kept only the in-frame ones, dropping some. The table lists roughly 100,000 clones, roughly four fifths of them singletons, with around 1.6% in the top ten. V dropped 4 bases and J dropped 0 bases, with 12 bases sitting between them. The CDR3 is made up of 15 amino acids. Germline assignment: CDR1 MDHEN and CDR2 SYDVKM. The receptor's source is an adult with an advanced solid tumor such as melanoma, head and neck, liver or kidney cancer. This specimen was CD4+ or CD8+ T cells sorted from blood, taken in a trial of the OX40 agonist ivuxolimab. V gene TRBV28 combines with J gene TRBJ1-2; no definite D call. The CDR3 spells CASSSGPQANYGYTF. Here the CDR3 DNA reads TGTGCCAGCAGTTCAGGACCGCAAGCTAACTATGGCTACACCTTC.